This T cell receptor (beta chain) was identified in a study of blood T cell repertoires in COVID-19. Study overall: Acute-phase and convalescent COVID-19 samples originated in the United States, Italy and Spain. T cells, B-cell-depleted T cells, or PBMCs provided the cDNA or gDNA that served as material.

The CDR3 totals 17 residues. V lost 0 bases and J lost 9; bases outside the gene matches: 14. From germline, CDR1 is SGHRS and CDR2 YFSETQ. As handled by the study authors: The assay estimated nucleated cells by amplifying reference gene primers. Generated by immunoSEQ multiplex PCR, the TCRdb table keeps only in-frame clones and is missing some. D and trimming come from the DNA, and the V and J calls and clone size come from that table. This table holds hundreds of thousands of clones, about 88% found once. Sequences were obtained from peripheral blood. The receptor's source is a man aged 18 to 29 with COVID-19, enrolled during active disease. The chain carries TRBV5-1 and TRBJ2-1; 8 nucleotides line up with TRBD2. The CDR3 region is CASSLAPGAGVSGEQFF. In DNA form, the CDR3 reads TGCGCCAGCAGCTTGGCCCCCGGAGCGGGGGTGAGTGGTGAGCAGTTCTTC.